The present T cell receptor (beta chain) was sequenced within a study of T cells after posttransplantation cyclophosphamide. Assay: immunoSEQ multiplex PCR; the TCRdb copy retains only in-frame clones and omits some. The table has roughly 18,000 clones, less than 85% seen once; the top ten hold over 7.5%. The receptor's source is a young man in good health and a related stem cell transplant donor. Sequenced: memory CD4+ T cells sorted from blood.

CDR3 nucleotide sequence: TGTGCCAGTAGTTGGCGGGGGTCTAATGAGCAGTTCTTC. Amino acid sequence: CASSWRGSNEQFF. The rearrangement links TRBV19 to TRBJ2-1, with 7 bases aligning to TRBD2. J was trimmed by 7 bases and V by 5 bases; bases with no gene match: 5. Germline V CDR1 and CDR2: LNHDA, SQIVND (reference sequence). The CDR3 is made up of 13 amino acids.